What follows is one T cell receptor (beta chain) and its context. The antigen is undetermined. These data come from a study of PD-1 blockade in classical Hodgkin lymphoma. Study results and limitations: Patients starting nivolumab under 1 year after ASCT were excluded.

The CDR3 has 15 residues. CDR1 is SGHDT and CDR2 is YYEEEE in the germline V gene. Between the trimmed V and J ends, which lost 1 base and 5 bases, there was a span of 16 bases. Time point: cycle 4 day 1 (C4D1), after less than 7 weeks of nivolumab. Each of the patients experienced relapse following autologous stem cell transplantation, and their brentuximab vedotin exposure differed. Profiled with immunoSEQ multiplex PCR; TCRdb holds only in-frame clones, not every one. The table records some 90,000 clones, more than 80% of them present only once. The rearrangement uses TRBV5-6 and TRBJ2-7; D is possibly TRBD1 (6 bases). This clonotype was sampled from a human donor with classical Hodgkin lymphoma. This specimen consisted of peripheral blood mononuclear cells (PBMCs), obtained before the fourth cycle of nivolumab. Here the CDR3 reads CASSLTGRYDDEQYF. In DNA, the CDR3 is TGTGCCAGCAGCTTGACAGGGCGGTATGACGACGAGCAGTACTTC.